The T cell receptor (beta chain) under discussion was sequenced for a study of T cell repertoires in cytomegalovirus infection. The overall study: HLA-B-restricted CMV epitopes that are well studied, plus recently identified HLA-C-restricted ones, were used by the study.

One entry per CDR3 protein results from TCRdb running MiXCR on the reads. The sample shows about 20,000 distinct CDR3 sequences, about 40% of them seen only once. J lost 7 bases, V lost 5 bases, and 7 bases had no gene match. Germline V gene lookup returns CDR1 WSHSY and CDR2 SAAADI. CDR3 size: 13 residues. Ten or more counts support this clonotype. What it binds is unknown. The sample consisted of CD8+ T cells from cultured PBMCs, taken from culture after CMV antigen stimulation. This TCR was sampled from a human donor in good health (CMV status not recorded). Some clones in this sample may be carry-over from other donors' samples. The genes are TRBV10-2 and TRBJ1-2; 7 bases agree with TRBD1. CDR3 DNA: TGCGCCAGCAGTCGACAGGGTAAATCTGGCTACACCTTC. Its protein product is CASSRQGKSGYTF.